This TCR beta chain was recorded in a study of T cells in Graves' hyperthyroidism and ophthalmopathy (dated by TCRdb to about 2019). For the study in its entirety: Peripheral blood samples were taken at initial diagnosis, before any treatment was given. To identify TCR V-J signatures that set the groups apart, the researchers used a discovery cohort of 100 patients, made up of roughly 40 with Graves' ophthalmopathy and some 56 with stable Graves' hyperthyroidism. An independent validation cohort of under 20 hyperthyroidism patients and 17 patients who later progressed to ophthalmopathy tested prospective prediction of ophthalmopathy. The 100 discovery patients were randomly split 7:3 into training and test sets. In addition, the study compared T-cell repertoires in thyroid tissue and in blood from six Graves' hyperthyroidism patients. After sampling, hyperthyroidism patients received methimazole starting at 30 mg daily, and ophthalmopathy patients received high-dose intravenous methylprednisolone. The paper reports TCR Vbeta CDR3 sequencing of over 130 peripheral blood samples: around 45 ophthalmopathy, 70 to 85 hyperthyroidism and approximately 17 progressor patients.

The TCR beta CDR3 regions were amplified from the RNA transcripts. For the first round of RT-PCR on the TCR CDR3, the HTBI primer set was used together with the Qiagen OneStep RT-PCR kit. Libraries were constructed in a second round of multiplex PCR, after which size selection and purification were carried out. Sequencing of the libraries was done on an Illumina HiSeq2000 using paired-end 100 bp reads. As for how the authors treated the data: SOAPnuke was used to process the raw data, throwing out any read that contained adapters or uncalled bases, had a mean Phred below 15, or lacked an exact constant-primer or identifier match. COPE v1.2.5 was used to merge high-quality paired reads, and clonotypes were defined as unique nucleotide sequences. MiTCR v1.1 was used to align clonotypes to the IMGT TRBV, TRBD and TRBJ reference segments. Analysis was restricted to V-J combinations with a frequency above 0.0001, which covered about 99% of repertoires. A TCS score was defined as the ratio of F50 (clonal expansion) to E x V (chaos), with BLOSUM62-based TCRdist applied between CDR3 peptides within each V-J. Welch's t-statistics and random forest reduced 450 to 600 V-J features to 13, which were used in a naive Bayes classifier (R e1071). TCRdb cleaned the public reads at Q25 with fastp, built clones with MiXCR and kept in-frame beta chains. Under each unique CDR3 protein, matching rows form one entry showing the most common genes and DNA. Here the V and J calls rest on TCRdb's processing, not on the authors' analysis. The sample table holds 500,000 to 650,000 distinct CDR3 sequences, of which just under 20% were seen once. Roughly 50% of the sample is in the top ten clones.

The germline V gene supplies CDR1 SNHLY and CDR2 FYNNEI. The CDR3 starts with the cysteine, ends with the phenylalanine, and has 14 residues. Just the 42-base CDR3 DNA is kept, in frame starting at base 1. V loses 3 bases, J loses 0 bases, and the germline ends lie 8 bases apart. Ophthalmopathy patients had moderately to severely active disease, with a Clinical Activity Score of 3 or more, a NOSPECS grade of 4 or more, and a disease duration of less than 3 months. The study excluded patients with uncontrolled infections, other autoimmune diseases, pregnancy or lactation. Diagnoses were based on clinical symptoms, serum thyroxine and TRAb, thyroid ultrasound and orbital computed tomography. PBMCs were isolated from 7.5 to 10 ml of fresh peripheral blood by Ficoll-Paque density gradient centrifugation. Trizol reagent was used to extract total RNA, and RNA quality was then checked on an Agilent 2100 Bioanalyzer.

The research as a whole found: In validation, the model predicted progression to ophthalmopathy with approximately 71% sensitivity and approximately 72% specificity, a median of approximately 6.5 months before onset. Most expanded thyroid clonotypes (frequency above 0.001) were also detected in blood, suggesting blood repertoires may reflect thyroid immune responses. No statistical method was used to set the sample size in advance, and investigators knew the group allocation. Ophthalmopathy was separated from stable hyperthyroidism by a 13 V-J signature model, with over 85% sensitivity and approximately 81% specificity obtained in cross-validation and 80%/75% obtained in testing.

Many counts were recorded for this clonotype. There is no known antigen for this receptor. No much larger clonotype is one base removed from it; base qualities were not supplied. Input material: blood. Rearrangement joined TRBV2 to TRBJ1-2; a weak D assignment points to TRBD1 (6 bases agree). The sequence derives from a man aged 40-49 years with Graves' ophthalmopathy. The sequenced DNA: TGTGCCAGCAGTGACAGGGGAGCTAACTATGGCTACACCTTC. Its protein reads: CASSDRGANYGYTF.